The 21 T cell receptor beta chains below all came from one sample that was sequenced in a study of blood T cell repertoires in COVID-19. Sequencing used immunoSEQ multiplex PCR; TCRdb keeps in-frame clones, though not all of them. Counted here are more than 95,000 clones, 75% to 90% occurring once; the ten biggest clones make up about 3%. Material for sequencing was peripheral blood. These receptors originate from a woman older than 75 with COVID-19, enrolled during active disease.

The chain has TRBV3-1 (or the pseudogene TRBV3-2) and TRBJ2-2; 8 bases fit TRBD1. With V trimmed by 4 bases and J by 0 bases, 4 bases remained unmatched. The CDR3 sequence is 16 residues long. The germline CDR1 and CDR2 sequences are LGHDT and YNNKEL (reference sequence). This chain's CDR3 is CASSRTGGANTGELFF. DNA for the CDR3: TGTGCCAGCAGCCGAACAGGGGGAGCGAACACCGGGGAGCTGTTTTTT.

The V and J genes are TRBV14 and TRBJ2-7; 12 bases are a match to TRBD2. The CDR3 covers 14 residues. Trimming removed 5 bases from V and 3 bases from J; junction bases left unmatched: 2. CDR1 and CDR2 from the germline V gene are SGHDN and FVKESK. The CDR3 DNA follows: TGTGCCAGCAGCTGGACTAGCGGGAACTACGAGCAGTACTTC. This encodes CASSWTSGNYEQYF.

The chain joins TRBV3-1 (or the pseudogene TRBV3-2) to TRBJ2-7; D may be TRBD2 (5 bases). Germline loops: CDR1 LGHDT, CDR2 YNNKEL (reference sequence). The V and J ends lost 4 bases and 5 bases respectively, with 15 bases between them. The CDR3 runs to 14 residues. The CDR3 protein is CASSPGFGLDEQYF. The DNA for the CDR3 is TGTGCCAGCAGCCCGGGATTTGGCCTCGACGAGCAGTACTTC.

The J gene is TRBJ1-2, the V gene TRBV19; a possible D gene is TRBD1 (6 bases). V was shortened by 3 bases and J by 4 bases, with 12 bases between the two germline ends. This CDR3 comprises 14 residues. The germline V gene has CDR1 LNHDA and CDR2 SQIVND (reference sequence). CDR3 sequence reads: CASSIGGPLYGYTF. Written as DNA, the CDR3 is TGTGCCAGTAGTATTGGGGGCCCCCTCTATGGCTACACCTTC.

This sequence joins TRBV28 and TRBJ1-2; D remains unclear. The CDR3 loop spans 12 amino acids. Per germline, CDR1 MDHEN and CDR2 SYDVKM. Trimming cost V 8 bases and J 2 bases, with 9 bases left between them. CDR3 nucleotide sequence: TGTGCCAGCCGGGAGGGCAACTATGGCTACACCTTC. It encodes CASREGNYGYTF.

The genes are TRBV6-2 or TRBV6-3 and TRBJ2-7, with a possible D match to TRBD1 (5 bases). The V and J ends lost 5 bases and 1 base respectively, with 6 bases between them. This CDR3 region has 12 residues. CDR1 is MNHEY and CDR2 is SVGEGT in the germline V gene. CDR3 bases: TGTGCCAGCAGTAGACAGTCCTACGAGCAGTACTTC. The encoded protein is CASSRQSYEQYF.

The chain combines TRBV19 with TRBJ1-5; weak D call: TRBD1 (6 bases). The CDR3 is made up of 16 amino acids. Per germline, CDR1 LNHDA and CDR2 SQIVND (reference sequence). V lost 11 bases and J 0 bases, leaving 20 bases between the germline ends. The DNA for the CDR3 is TGTGCCTCCCACATTGTCGGGGGGCATAGCAATCAGCCCCAGCATTTT. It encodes CASHIVGGHSNQPQHF.

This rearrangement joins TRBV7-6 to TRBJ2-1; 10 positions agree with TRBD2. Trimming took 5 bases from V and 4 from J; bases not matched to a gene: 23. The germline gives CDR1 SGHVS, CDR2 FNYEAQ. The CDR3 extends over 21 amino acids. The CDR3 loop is CASSPSLTRLTPSGSYNEQFF. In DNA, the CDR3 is TGTGCCAGCAGCCCCAGCCTAACAAGGCTAACCCCTAGCGGGAGTTACAATGAGCAGTTCTTC.

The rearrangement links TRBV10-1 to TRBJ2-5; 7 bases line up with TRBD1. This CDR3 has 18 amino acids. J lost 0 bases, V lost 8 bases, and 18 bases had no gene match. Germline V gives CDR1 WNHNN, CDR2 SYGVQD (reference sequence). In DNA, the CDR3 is TGCGCCAGCTGCGACAGGTCGGGACAGTCGAAGTACCAAGAGACCCAGTACTTC. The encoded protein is CASCDRSGQSKYQETQYF.

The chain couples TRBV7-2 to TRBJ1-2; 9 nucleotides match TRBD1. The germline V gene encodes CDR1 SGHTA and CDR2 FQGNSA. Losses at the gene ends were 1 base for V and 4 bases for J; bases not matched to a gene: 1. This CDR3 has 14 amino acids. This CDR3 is CASSLGGQGYGYTF. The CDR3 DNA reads TGTGCCAGCAGCTTAGGGGGACAGGGCTATGGCTACACCTTC. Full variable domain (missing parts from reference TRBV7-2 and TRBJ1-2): GAGVSQSPSNKVTEKGKDVELRCDPISGHTALYWYRQSLGQGLEFLIYFQGNSAPDKSGLPSDRFSAERTGGSVSTLTIQRTQQEDSAVYLCASSLGGQGYGYTFGSGTRLTVV.

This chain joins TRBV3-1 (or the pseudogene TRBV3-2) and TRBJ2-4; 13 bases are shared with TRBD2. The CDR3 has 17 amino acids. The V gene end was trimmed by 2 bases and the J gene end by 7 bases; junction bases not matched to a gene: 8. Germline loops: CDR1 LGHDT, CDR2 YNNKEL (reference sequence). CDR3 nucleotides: TGTGCCAGCAGCCAATACGGGACTAGCGGGATGGGGAACATTCAGTACTTC. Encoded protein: CASSQYGTSGMGNIQYF.

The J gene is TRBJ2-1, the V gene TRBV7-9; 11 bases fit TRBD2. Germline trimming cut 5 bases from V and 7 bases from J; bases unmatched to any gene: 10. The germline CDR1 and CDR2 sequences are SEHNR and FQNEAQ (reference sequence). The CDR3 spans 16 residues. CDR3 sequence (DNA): TGTGCCAGCAGCCCTCTACTAGCGGGAGTGAATAATGAGCAGTTCTTC. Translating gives CASSPLLAGVNNEQFF.

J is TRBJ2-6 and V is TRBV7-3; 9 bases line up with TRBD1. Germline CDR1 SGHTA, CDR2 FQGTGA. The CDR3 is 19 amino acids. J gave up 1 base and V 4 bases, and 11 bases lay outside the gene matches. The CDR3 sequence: CASSSVPGQGLSGANVLTF. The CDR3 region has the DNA TGTGCCAGCAGCTCCGTACCGGGACAGGGTCTTTCTGGGGCCAACGTCCTGACTTTC.

In nucleotides, the CDR3 is TGCGCCAGCAGCTTGGGCCCAGGGGTCTCTGGAAACACCATATATTTT. Its translation: CASSLGPGVSGNTIYF. The chain uses TRBV5-1 and TRBJ1-3, with D tentatively TRBD1 (6 bases). V gave up 0 bases and J gave up 0 bases, with 10 bases separating them. Germline loops: CDR1 SGHRS, CDR2 YFSETQ. This CDR3 has 16 amino acids.

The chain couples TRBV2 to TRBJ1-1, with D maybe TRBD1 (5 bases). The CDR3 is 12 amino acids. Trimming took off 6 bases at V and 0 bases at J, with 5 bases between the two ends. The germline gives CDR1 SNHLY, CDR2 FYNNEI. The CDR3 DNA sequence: TGTGCCAGCAGCAGGGTGAACACTGAAGCTTTCTTT. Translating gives CASSRVNTEAFF.

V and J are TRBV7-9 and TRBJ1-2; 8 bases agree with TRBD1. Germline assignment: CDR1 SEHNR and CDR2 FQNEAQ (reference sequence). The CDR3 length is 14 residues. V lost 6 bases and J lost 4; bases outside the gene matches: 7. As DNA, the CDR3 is TGTGCCAGCAGTCGGACAGGGAAGGGCTATGGCTACACCTTC. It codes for CASSRTGKGYGYTF.

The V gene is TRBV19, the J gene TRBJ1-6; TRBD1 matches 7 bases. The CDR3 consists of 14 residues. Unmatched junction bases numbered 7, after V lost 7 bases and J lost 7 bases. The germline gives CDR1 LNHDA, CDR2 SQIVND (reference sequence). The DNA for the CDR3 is TGTGCCAGTACCGGGACAGAGGGAAATTCACCCCTCCACTTT. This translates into CASTGTEGNSPLHF. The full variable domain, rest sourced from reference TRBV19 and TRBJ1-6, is DGGITQSPKYLFRKEGQNVTLSCEQNLNHDAMYWYRQDPGQGLRLIYYSQIVNDFQKGDIAEGYSVSREKKESFPLTVTSAQKNPTAFYLCASTGTEGNSPLHFGNGTRLTVT.

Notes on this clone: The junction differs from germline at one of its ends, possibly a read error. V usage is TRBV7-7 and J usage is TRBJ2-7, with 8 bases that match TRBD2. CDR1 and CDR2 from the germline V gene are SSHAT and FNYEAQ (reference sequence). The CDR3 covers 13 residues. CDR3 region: CASSSAGAYEQYF. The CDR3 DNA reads TGTGCTAGCAGCTCAGCGGGAGCCTACGAGCAGTACTTC.

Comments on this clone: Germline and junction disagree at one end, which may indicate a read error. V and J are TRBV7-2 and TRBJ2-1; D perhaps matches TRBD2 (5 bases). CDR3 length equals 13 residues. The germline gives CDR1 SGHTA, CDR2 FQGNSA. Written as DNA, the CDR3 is TGTGCCAGCAGCTCAATACTTAGTAGCGCTCCTATCTTC. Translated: CASSSILSSAPIF.

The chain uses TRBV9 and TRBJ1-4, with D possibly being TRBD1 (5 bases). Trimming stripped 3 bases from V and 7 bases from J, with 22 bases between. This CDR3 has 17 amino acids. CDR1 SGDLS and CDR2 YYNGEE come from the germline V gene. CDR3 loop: CASSADISVRSGEKLFF. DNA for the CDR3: TGTGCCAGCAGCGCGGACATATCAGTCCGGTCGGGTGAAAAACTGTTTTTT.

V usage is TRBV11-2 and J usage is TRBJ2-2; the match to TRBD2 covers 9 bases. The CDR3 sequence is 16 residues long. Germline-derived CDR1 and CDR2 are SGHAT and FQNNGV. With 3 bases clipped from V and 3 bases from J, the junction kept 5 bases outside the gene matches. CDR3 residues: CASSFFSGSYTGELFF. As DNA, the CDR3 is TGTGCCAGCAGCTTTTTTAGCGGGAGTTACACCGGGGAGCTGTTTTTT. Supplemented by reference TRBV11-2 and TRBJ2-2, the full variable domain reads EAGVAQSPRYKIIEKRQSVAFWCNPISGHATLYWYQQILGQGPKLLIQFQNNGVVDDSQLPKDRFSAERLKGVDSTLKIQPAKLEDSAVYLCASSFFSGSYTGELFFGEGSRLTVL.